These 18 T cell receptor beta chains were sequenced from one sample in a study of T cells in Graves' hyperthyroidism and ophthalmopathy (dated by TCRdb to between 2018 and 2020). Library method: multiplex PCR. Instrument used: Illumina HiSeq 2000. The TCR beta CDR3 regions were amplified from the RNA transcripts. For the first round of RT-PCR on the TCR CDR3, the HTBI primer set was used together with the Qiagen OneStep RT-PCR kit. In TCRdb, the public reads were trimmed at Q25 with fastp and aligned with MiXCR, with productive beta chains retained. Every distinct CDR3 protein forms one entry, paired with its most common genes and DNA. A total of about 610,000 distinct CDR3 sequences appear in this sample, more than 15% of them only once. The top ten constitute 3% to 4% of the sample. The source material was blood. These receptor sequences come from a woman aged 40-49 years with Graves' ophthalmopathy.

The CDR3 DNA is TGTGCCAGCAGGACAGGTACCGGGGAGCTGTTTTTT. Its protein product is CASRTGTGELFF. The chain joins TRBV6-2 or TRBV6-3 to TRBJ2-2, with D perhaps TRBD1 (6 bases). Germline V gives CDR1 MNHEY, CDR2 SVGEGT. The CDR3 is 12 residues long. The germline V and J ends were trimmed by 6 bases and 5 bases, with 7 bases remaining between them.

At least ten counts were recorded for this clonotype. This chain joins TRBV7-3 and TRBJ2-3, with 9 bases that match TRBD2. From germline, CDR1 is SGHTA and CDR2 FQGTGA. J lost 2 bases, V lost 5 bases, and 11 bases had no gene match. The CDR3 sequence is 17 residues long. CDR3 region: CASSPNSGGRYTDTQYF. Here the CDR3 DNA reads TGTGCCAGCAGCCCGAATAGCGGGGGAAGGTACACAGATACGCAGTATTTT.

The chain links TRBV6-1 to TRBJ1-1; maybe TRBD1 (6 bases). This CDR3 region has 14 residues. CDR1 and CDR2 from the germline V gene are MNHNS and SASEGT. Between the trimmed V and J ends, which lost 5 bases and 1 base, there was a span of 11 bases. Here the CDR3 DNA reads TGTGCCAGCAGTACGAAGACAGGGAACACTGAAGCTTTCTTT. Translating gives CASSTKTGNTEAFF.

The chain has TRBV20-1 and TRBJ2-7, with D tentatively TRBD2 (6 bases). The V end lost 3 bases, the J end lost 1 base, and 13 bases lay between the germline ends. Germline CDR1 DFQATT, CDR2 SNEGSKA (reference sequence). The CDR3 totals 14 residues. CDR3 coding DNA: TGCAGTGCTAGTCGGGACGGGAGTTCCTACGAGCAGTACTTC. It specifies CSASRDGSSYEQYF.

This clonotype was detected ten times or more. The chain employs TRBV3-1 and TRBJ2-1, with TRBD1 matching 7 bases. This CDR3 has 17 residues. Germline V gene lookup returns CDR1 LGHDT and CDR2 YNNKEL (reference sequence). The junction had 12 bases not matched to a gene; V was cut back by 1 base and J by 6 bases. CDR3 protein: CASSQGFRQGSVNEQFF. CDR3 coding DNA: TGTGCCAGCAGCCAAGGCTTCCGACAGGGTTCGGTCAATGAGCAGTTCTTC.

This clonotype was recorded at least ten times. The CDR3 region is CASSSHLGGSGANVLTF. In DNA form, the CDR3 reads TGTGCCAGCAGTTCCCACCTCGGCGGCTCTGGGGCCAACGTCCTGACTTTC. This chain connects TRBV28 to TRBJ2-6; D gene uncertain. CDR1 and CDR2 from the germline V gene are MDHEN and SYDVKM. CDR3 size: 17 residues. Deletions cut 4 bases from V and 0 bases from J, with 13 bases between.

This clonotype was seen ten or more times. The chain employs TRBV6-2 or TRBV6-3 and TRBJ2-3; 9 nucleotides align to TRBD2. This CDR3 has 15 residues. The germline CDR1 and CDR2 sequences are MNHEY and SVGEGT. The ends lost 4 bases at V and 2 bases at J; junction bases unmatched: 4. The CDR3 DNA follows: TGTGCCAGCAGTTTCTGGACTAGCGCCACAGATACGCAGTATTTT. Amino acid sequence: CASSFWTSATDTQYF.

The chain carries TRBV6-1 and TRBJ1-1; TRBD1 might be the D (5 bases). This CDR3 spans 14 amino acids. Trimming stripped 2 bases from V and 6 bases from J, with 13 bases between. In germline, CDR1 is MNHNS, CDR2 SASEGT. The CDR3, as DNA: TGTGCCAGCAGTGAAATCTCAGGGCTCGCTGAAGCTTTCTTT. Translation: CASSEISGLAEAFF.

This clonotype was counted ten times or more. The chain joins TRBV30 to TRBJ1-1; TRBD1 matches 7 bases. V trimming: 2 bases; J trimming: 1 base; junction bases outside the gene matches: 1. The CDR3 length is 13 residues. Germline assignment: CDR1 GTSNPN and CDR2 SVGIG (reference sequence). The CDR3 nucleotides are TGTGCCTGGAGTTGGACAGGGAACACTGAAGCTTTCTTT. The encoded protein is CAWSWTGNTEAFF.

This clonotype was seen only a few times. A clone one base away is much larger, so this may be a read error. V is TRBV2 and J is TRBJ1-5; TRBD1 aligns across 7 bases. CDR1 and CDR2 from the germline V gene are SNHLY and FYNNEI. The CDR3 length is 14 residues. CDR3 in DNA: TGTGCCAGCAGTTCCGGACAGGACAATCAGTCCCAGCATTTT. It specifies CASSSGQDNQSQHF.

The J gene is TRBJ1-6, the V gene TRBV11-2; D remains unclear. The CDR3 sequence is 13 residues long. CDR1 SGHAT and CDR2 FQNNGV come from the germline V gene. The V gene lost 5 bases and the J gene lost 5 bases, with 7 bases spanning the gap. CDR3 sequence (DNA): TGTGCCAGCAGCAAAACGGATAATTCACCCCTCCACTTT. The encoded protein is CASSKTDNSPLHF.

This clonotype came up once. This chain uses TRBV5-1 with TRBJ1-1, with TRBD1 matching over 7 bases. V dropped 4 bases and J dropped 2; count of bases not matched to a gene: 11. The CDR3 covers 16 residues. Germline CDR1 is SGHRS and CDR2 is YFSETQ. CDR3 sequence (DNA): TGCGCCAGCAGCCCCCGATCCGGGACAGTTAACACTGAAGCTTTCTTT. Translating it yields CASSPRSGTVNTEAFF.

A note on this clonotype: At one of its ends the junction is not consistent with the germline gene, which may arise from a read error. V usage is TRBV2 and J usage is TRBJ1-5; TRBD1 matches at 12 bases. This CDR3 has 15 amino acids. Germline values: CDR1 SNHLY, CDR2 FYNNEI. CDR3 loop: CASSEGTGGLQPQHF. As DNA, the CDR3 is TGTGCCAGCAGCGAAGGGACAGGGGGCCTTCAGCCCCAGCATTTT.

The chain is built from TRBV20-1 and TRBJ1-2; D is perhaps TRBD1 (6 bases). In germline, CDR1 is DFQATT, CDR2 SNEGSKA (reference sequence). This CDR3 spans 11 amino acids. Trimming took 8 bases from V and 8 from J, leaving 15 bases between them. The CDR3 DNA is TGCAGTCAAATACAGGGAGGAGGCTACACCTTC. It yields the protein CSQIQGGGYTF.

CDR3 residues: CATAATNEQFF. DNA of the CDR3: TGTGCCACAGCCGCTACTAATGAGCAGTTCTTC. V usage is TRBV2 and J usage is TRBJ2-1; D gene uncertain. The CDR3 has 11 amino acids. Germline CDR1 and CDR2: SNHLY and FYNNEI. Trimming left V 10 bases short and J 7 bases short, with 11 bases between. The full variable domain, with the rest looked up from reference TRBV2 and TRBJ2-1, is EPEVTQTPSHQVTQMGQEVILRCVPISNHLYFYWYRQILGQKVEFLVSFYNNEISEKSEIFDDQFSVERPDGSNFTLKIRSTKLEDSAMYFCATAATNEQFFGPGTRLTVL.

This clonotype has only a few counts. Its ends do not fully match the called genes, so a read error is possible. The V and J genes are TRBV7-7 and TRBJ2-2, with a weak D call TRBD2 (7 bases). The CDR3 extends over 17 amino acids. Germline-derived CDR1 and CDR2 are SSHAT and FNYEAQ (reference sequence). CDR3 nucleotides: TGTGCTAGCAGCTCACACCCGGCGGGGGCCATCACCGGGGAGCTGTTTTTT. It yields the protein CASSSHPAGAITGELFF.

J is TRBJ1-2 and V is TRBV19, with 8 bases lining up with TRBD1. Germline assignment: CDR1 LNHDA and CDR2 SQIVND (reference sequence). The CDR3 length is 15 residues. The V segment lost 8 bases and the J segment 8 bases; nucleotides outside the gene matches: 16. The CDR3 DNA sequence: TGTGCCAGTCGAACATCCTCCCAGGGGGCGCGGGGCTACACCTTC. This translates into CASRTSSQGARGYTF.

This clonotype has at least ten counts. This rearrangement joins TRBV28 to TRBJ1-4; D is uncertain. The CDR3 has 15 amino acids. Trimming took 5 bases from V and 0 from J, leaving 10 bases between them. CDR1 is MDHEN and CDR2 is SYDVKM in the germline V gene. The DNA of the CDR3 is TGTGCCAGCAGTCCCCAGTATGCAACTAATGAAAAACTGTTTTTT. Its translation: CASSPQYATNEKLFF.